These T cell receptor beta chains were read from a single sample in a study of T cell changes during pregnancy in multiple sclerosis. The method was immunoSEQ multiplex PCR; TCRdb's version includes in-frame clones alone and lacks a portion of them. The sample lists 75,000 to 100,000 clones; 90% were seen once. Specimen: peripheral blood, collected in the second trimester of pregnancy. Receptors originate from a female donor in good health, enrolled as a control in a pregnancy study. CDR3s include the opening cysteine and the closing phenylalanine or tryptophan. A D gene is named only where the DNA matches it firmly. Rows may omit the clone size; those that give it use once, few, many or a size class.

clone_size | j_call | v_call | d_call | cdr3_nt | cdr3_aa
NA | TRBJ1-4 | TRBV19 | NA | TGTGCCAGTATGAAAGGGCAGGGCTATGAAAAACTGTTTTTT | CASMKGQGYEKLFF
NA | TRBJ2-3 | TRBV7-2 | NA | TGTGCCAGCAGCCTCGTCGGGGGGCAGGATACGCAGTATTTT | CASSLVGGQDTQYF
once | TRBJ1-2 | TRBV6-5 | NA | TGTGCCAGCAGTTACTCGAGGGGGTCGAATGGCTACACCTTC | CASSYSRGSNGYTF
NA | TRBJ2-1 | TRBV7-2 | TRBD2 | TGTGCCAGCAGCTTCTTAGCGGGGCGACGGAATGAGCAGTTCTTC | CASSFLAGRRNEQFF
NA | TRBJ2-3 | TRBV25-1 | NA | TGTGCCAGCAGTGAATATAAGGGACACTACACAGATACGCAGTATTTT | CASSEYKGHYTDTQYF
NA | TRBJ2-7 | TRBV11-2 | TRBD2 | TGTGCCAGCAGCTTTGGGCGGACTAGCGGGAGAGGCGAGCAGTACTTC | CASSFGRTSGRGEQYF
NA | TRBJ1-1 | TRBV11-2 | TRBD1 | TGTGCCAGCAGCCCTCGCTTCGGGACAGGCCGAACTGAAGCTTTCTTT | CASSPRFGTGRTEAFF
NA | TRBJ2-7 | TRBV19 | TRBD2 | TGTGCCAGTAGTATATCGGGCGGGAGGGTTTGGGAGCAGTACTTC | CASSISGGRVWEQYF
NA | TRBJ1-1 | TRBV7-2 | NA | TGTGCCAGCAGCTTTTTACCGCGGGGCACTGAAGCTTTCTTT | CASSFLPRGTEAFF
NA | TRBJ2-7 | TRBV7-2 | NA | TGTGCCAGCAGCCCCTGGGTGGTAGGGGCCGCCTACGAGCAGTACTTC | CASSPWVVGAAYEQYF
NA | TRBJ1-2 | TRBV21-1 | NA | TGTGCCAGCAGCTTCCACAGCAACTATGGCTACACCTTC | CASSFHSNYGYTF
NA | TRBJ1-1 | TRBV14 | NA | TGTGCCAGCAGCCAAGAGGCGGGGGCGCTTACTGAAGCTTTCTTT | CASSQEAGALTEAFF
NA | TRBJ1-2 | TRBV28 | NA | TGTGCCAGCAGTTACAGGGACGGCTACACCTTC | CASSYRDGYTF
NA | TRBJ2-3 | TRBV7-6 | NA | TGTGCCAGCAGCTTACGGAGTTTCGGAAGTGCCGTAGGCAGGACACGGGCAGATACGCAGTATTTT | CASSLRSFGSAVGRTRADTQYF
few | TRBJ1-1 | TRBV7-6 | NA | TGTGCCAGCGCTCGGGCGGGGGCCAACACTGAAGCTTTCTTT | CASARAGANTEAFF
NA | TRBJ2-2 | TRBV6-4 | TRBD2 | TGTGCCAGCAGTGAGCTAGCGGGCCACACCGGGGAGCTGTTTTTT | CASSELAGHTGELFF
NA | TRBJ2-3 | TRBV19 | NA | TGTGCCAGTAGTATCGACCCGGAGGAGACGCAGTATTTT | CASSIDPEETQYF
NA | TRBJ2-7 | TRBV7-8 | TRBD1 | TGTGCCAGCAGCTTAGCCGGGACAGCCTACGAGCAGTACTTC | CASSLAGTAYEQYF
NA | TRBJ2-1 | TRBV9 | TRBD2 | TGTGCCAGCAGCGAGAGGAGCGGGAGCCACTACAATGAGCAGTTCTTC | CASSERSGSHYNEQFF
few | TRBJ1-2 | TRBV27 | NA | TGTGCCAGCAGTTTATTGGGGGACTGGCTCTCCTCCTCTAACTATGGCTACACCTTC | CASSLLGDWLSSSNYGYTF
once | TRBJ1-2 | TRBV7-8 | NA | TGTGCCAGCAGCCCGGATGGGGCCTTGACTCAGGGATATCGTGGCTACACCTTC | CASSPDGALTQGYRGYTF
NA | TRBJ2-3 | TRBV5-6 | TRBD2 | TGTGCCAGCACCAAGGGGACTAGAGGTTTGGATACGCAGTATTTT | CASTKGTRGLDTQYF
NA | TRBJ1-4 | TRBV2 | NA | TGTGCCAGCAGTCAGGACAGAAGTAATGAAAAACTGTTTTTT | CASSQDRSNEKLFF
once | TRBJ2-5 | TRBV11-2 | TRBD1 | TGTGCCAGCAGGAAGGGACAGATCCAAGAGACCCAGTACTTC | CASRKGQIQETQYF
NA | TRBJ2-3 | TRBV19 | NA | TGTGCCAGTAGTATCGGCTCCGGAGTTGCGGATACGCAGTATTTT | CASSIGSGVADTQYF
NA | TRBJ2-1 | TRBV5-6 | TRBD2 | TGTGCCAGCAGCTGGGGACTAGTAGTCCATGAGCAGTTCTTC | CASSWGLVVHEQFF
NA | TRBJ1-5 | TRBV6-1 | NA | TGTGCCAGCCATATACGACAGGCCCAGCCCCAGCATTTT | CASHIRQAQPQHF
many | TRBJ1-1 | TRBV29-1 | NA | TGCAGCGTTGAGGAGGGGATGAACACTGAAGCTTTCTTT | CSVEEGMNTEAFF
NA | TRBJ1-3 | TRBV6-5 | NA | TGTGCCAGCAGTGCTTCCGGTCTCTCTGGAAACACCATATATTTT | CASSASGLSGNTIYF
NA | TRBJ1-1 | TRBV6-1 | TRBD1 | TGTGCCAGCAGTGTAGTCGACAGGGGGGACACTGAAGCTTTCTTT | CASSVVDRGDTEAFF
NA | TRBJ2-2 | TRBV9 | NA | TGTGCCAGCAGCGTACTTGGGGTTTCGGGGACTCCGAACACCGGGGAGCTGTTTTTT | CASSVLGVSGTPNTGELFF
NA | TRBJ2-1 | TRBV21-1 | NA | TGTGCCAGCAGCAAATGCCTTCTCCAGGGAGGGGTCAATGAGCAGTTCTTC | CASSKCLLQGGVNEQFF
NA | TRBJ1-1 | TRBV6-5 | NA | TGTGCCAGCAGTTACTCGAGGGGGGGGAACACTGAAGCTTTCTTT | CASSYSRGGNTEAFF
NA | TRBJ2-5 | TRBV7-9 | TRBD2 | TGTGCCAGCAGCAGGACTAGAGGTCAAGAGACCCAGTACTTC | CASSRTRGQETQYF
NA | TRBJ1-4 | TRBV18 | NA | TGTGCCAGCTCACGTATTCGAGGGACAACTTTTCGCGAAAAACTGTTTTTT | CASSRIRGTTFREKLFF
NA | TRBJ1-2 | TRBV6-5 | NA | TGTGCCAGCAGTTACCAGTCTGGGGGCATGTATGGCTACACCTTC | CASSYQSGGMYGYTF
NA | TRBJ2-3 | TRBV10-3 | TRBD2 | TGTGCCATCAGGACCGGGATAGCGGGTGGCTCAGATACGCAGTATTTT | CAIRTGIAGGSDTQYF
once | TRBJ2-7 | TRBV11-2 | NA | TGTGCCAGCAGCTTATTTCCGGGAGTCGACGAGCAGTACTTC | CASSLFPGVDEQYF
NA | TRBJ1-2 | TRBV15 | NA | TGTGCCACCAGCAGAGGGGGGACTTATGGGGGCTACACCTTC | CATSRGGTYGGYTF
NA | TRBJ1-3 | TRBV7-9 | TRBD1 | TGTGCCAGCAGCTTAGGTACCCGACAGGGCGGAAACACCATATATTTT | CASSLGTRQGGNTIYF
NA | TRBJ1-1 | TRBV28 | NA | TGTGCCAGCAGTTTGTTTTCGAGAAGTGGGCTGAGTTTT | CASSLFSRSGLSF
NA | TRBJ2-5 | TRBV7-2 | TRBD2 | TGTGCCAGCAGCTTAGCGGGGCGGGGGGAGACCCAGTACTTC | CASSLAGRGETQYF
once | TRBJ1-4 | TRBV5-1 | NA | TGCGCCAGCAGATTTGGGGACACAGGCGGAAATGAAAAACTGTTTTTT | CASRFGDTGGNEKLFF
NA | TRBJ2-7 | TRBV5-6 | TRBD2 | TGTGCCAGCAGCTGGGGGGGAGACTTCTACGAGCAGTACTTC | CASSWGGDFYEQYF
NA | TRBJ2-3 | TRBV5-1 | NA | TGCGCCAGCAGCTTGTGGGCTAACACAGATACGCAGTATTTT | CASSLWANTDTQYF
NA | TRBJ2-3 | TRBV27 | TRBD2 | TGTGCCAGCAGTTTCCAGCGGGGGGCTGGGCCAGATACGCAGTATTTT | CASSFQRGAGPDTQYF
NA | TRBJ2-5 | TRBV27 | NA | TGTGCCACCAGCAGGCGCACGGAGGGAGAGACCCAGTACTTC | CATSRRTEGETQYF
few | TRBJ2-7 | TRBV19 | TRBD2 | TGTGCCACTTCGGAGTTAGCGGGAGGTCGCCACGAGCAGTACTTC | CATSELAGGRHEQYF